This T cell receptor beta chain stems from a study of Ad26.COV2.S vaccination and SARS-CoV-2 variants. The wider study: A COV1001 Ad26.COV2.S trial-arm participant provided the sample. Ad26.COV2.S was injected intramuscularly once or twice, 56 days apart.

TCRdb's table, derived via immunoSEQ multiplex PCR, lists solely in-frame clones and lacks some. This table has around 300,000 clones, approximately 86% appearing once. The treatment is: about 20 received Ad26.COV2.S at low or high dose, single or two shots; about 5 received placebo; per-sample allocation not given. At day 63 after the first vaccine or placebo injection, samples were drawn. An adult aged 18-55 years in Boston served as the donor. V was shortened by 4 bases and J by 2 bases, with 10 bases between the two germline ends. Germline values: CDR1 SGDLS, CDR2 YYNGEE. The CDR3 extends over 14 amino acids.

The origin of this receptor is a person between 18 and 65 years old who received the Ad26.COV2.S COVID-19 vaccine or a placebo. This material consisted of peripheral blood, taken in a trial of Ad26.COV2.S vaccine versus placebo. This chain connects TRBV9 to TRBJ1-5; weak D call: TRBD1 (5 bases). The CDR3 sequence: CASSRGGGNQPQHF. The CDR3 bases are TGTGCCAGCAGCCGGGGCGGTGGCAATCAGCCCCAGCATTTT.